The 24 T cell receptor beta chains below were found in one sample sequenced in a study of T cells in Graves' hyperthyroidism and ophthalmopathy. From RNA transcripts, TCR beta CDR3 regions were amplified. An initial round of RT-PCR targeting the TCR CDR3 relied on the HTBI primer set. TCRdb itself ran the multiplex PCR reads through MiXCR, one entry per CDR3 protein. The sample carries about 380,000 distinct CDR3 sequences, more than 11% recorded once. The sequenced material came from blood. Every receptor here comes from an older woman with Graves' hyperthyroidism.

The rearrangement links TRBV25-1 to TRBJ2-7; D remains unclear. The V gene lost 8 bases and the J gene lost 0 bases, with 11 bases spanning the gap. Germline-derived CDR1 and CDR2 are MGHDK and SYGVNS. The CDR3 spans 13 residues. As DNA, the CDR3 is TGTGCCAGCTACACGGCACCCTCCTACGAGCAGTACTTC. Amino acid sequence: CASYTAPSYEQYF.

Turning to this clonotype: A single base separates this from a much larger clone, so it may be a read error. The genes are TRBV7-9 and TRBJ1-3; no definite D call. The CDR3 has 15 residues. From germline, CDR1 is SEHNR and CDR2 FQNEAQ (reference sequence). CDR3 sequence reads: CASSFTLNSGNTICF. The CDR3 nucleotides are TGTGCCAGCAGCTTCACGTTAAACTCTGGAAACACCATATGTTTT.

This clonotype has ten or more counts. The J gene is TRBJ2-1, the V gene TRBV6-1; D gene unclear. Deletions cut 9 bases from V and 4 bases from J, with 13 bases between. The V gene's germline CDR1 is MNHNS and CDR2 SASEGT. CDR3 size: 13 residues. The CDR3 DNA is TGTGCCAGTATAAGCCAGTTGTACAATGAGCAGTTCTTC. Its protein is CASISQLYNEQFF.

Ten or more counts support this clonotype. This chain uses TRBV7-3 with TRBJ2-7, with D possibly being TRBD1 or TRBD2 (5 bases each). The CDR3 covers 14 residues. Germline CDR1 and CDR2: SGHTA and FQGTGA. V lost 6 bases and J 2 bases, leaving 14 bases between the germline ends. The CDR3 region has the DNA TGTGCCAGCAGTCGCTGGGACGGCCCCTACGAGCAGTACTTC. Its protein is CASSRWDGPYEQYF.

This clonotype occurred many times. For the CDR3, the DNA is TGTGCCAGCAGTTTAGAGGGAGGACAGAGGGCTGGCTACACCTTC. This translates into CASSLEGGQRAGYTF. The V gene is TRBV12-3 or TRBV12-4, the J gene TRBJ1-2, with D perhaps TRBD1 (6 bases). Trimming stripped 1 base from V and 7 bases from J, with 16 bases between. The CDR3 has 15 residues.

There are many counts of this clonotype. For the CDR3, the DNA is TGTGCCAGCAGGCTTGGGGGCGCGACCCAAGAGACCCAGTACTTC. Protein product: CASRLGGATQETQYF. The genes are TRBV28 and TRBJ2-5, with a tentative D call TRBD1 (6 bases). The CDR3 totals 15 residues. Trimming left V 6 bases short and J 1 base short, with 15 bases between. Germline lookup yields CDR1 MDHEN and CDR2 SYDVKM.

This clonotype has more than one count but fewer than ten. J is TRBJ1-5 and V is TRBV30; tentative D call: TRBD1 (6 bases). V lost 4 bases and J lost 1, with 14 bases in between. Germline lookup yields CDR1 GTSNPN and CDR2 SVGIG (reference sequence). The CDR3 sequence is 15 residues long. CDR3 coding DNA: TGTGCCTGGATCAACGACAGGAGCAGCAATCAGCCCCAGCATTTT. The encoded protein is CAWINDRSSNQPQHF.

The chain is built from TRBV19 and TRBJ1-4, with a possible D match to TRBD1 (5 bases). Trimming left V 1 base short and J 3 bases short, with 18 bases between. The germline CDR1 and CDR2 sequences are LNHDA and SQIVND (reference sequence). This CDR3 contains 18 residues. This CDR3 is CASSIARRSGGPNEKLFF. The CDR3, as DNA: TGTGCCAGTAGTATAGCCCGGAGATCGGGGGGTCCTAATGAAAAACTGTTTTTT.

In its sample, this clonotype was seen many times. This chain uses TRBV18 with TRBJ1-5; D remains ambiguous. This CDR3 has 14 residues. V lost 6 bases to trimming and J lost 4 bases, with 13 bases between them. Germline CDR1 KGHSH, CDR2 LQKENI. CDR3 DNA sequence: TGTGCCAGCTCGGACGGCCGGTGGAATCAGCCCCAGCATTTT. Translation: CASSDGRWNQPQHF.

This clonotype was counted between two and nine times. One end of the junction varies from germline; a read error may be responsible. The chain has TRBV19 and TRBJ2-3; TRBD2 is a possible D gene (6 bases). The CDR3 runs 14 residues. Germline values: CDR1 LNHDA, CDR2 SQIVND (reference sequence). Here the CDR3 DNA reads TGTGCCAGTTCGGGAGAACTAACCACAGATACGCAATATTTT. The encoded protein is CASSGELTTDTQYF.

The CDR3: CASSSQGAAQETQYF. In nucleotides, the CDR3 is TGTGCCAGCAGTTCACAGGGGGCGGCCCAAGAGACCCAGTACTTC. The rearrangement joins TRBV27 to TRBJ2-5; 9 nucleotides match TRBD1. V lost 4 bases and J lost 1; bases outside the gene matches: 4. The germline V gene encodes CDR1 MNHEY and CDR2 SMNVEV (reference sequence). The CDR3 runs 15 residues.

This clonotype was seen a handful of times. This rearrangement joins TRBV5-1 to TRBJ2-3, with D maybe TRBD2 (5 bases). Germline CDR1 is SGHRS and CDR2 is YFSETQ. The V end lost 4 bases, the J end lost 2 bases, and 23 bases lay between the germline ends. The CDR3 runs to 18 residues. As DNA, the CDR3 is TGCGCCAGCAGCCGTCTAGCCCGGGCGTTGGGCGCCACAGATACGCAGTATTTT. Its translation: CASSRLARALGATDTQYF.

This clonotype came up many times. This chain joins TRBV6-2 or TRBV6-3 and TRBJ2-1; the D gene is possibly TRBD1 (7 bases). V lost 0 bases to trimming and J lost 8 bases, with 23 bases between them. Germline CDR1 MNHEY, CDR2 SVGEGT. The CDR3 runs to 18 residues. The CDR3 spells CASSYSIGGRGVMDEQFF. The DNA of the CDR3 is TGTGCCAGCAGTTACTCGATCGGGGGCAGGGGGGTCATGGATGAGCAGTTCTTC.

Comments on this clonotype: This may come from a read error, since a much larger clone is one base off. J is TRBJ1-1 and V is TRBV30; D unresolved. Germline V gene data show CDR1 as GTSNPN and CDR2 as SVGIG (reference sequence). The CDR3 sequence is 11 residues long. This CDR3 is CAWSRETGAFF. The CDR3 region has the DNA TGTGCCTGGAGTAGGGAGACTGGAGCTTTCTTT.

This clonotype was counted ten times or more. This rearrangement joins TRBV4-2 to TRBJ2-5; D is perhaps TRBD2 (5 bases). CDR3 length: 13 residues. V lost 2 bases and J 2 bases, leaving 6 bases between the germline ends. CDR1 and CDR2 from the germline V gene are LGHNA and YNFKEQ. The CDR3 loop is CASSQRGQETQYF. In nucleotides, the CDR3 is TGTGCCAGCAGCCAAAGAGGGCAAGAGACCCAGTACTTC.

The genes are TRBV5-1 and TRBJ1-4; D is perhaps TRBD1 (5 bases). Trimming shortened V by 2 bases and J by 3 bases, and 17 bases separated the two germline ends. Per the germline V gene, CDR1 is SGHRS and CDR2 is YFSETQ. The CDR3 is made up of 17 amino acids. The CDR3 is CASSLRSGAVANEKLFF. The CDR3 DNA follows: TGCGCCAGCAGCTTAAGGTCTGGGGCGGTAGCTAATGAAAAACTGTTTTTT. The full variable domain, with the rest looked up from reference TRBV5-1 and TRBJ1-4, is KAGVTQTPRYLIKTRGQQVTLSCSPISGHRSVSWYQQTPGQGLQFLFEYFSETQRNKGNFPGRFSGRQFSNSRSEMNVSTLELGDSALYLCASSLRSGAVANEKLFFGSGTQLSVL.

Many counts were recorded for this clonotype. The chain recombines TRBV7-3 with TRBJ1-2, with a weak D call TRBD1 (6 bases). CDR1 and CDR2 from the germline V gene are SGHTA and FQGTGA. V lost 4 bases, J lost 7 bases, and 16 bases lay in between. The CDR3 extends over 14 amino acids. CDR3 loop: CASSYSRGVFGYTF. DNA for the CDR3: TGTGCCAGCAGCTACAGTAGGGGGGTGTTTGGCTACACCTTC.

This clonotype was found a few times. V gene TRBV24-1 combines with J gene TRBJ1-1; D is uncertain. Germline V gene data show CDR1 as KGHDR and CDR2 as SFDVKD. Trimming stripped 8 bases from V and 0 bases from J, with 12 bases between. CDR3 size: 14 residues. The CDR3 spells CATMAGPLNTEAFF. As DNA, the CDR3 is TGTGCCACCATGGCAGGTCCCTTGAACACTGAAGCTTTCTTT.

This clonotype was counted at least ten times. The chain employs TRBV7-9 and TRBJ2-3; D call uncertain. Germline assignment: CDR1 SEHNR and CDR2 FQNEAQ (reference sequence). The germline V and J ends were trimmed by 5 bases and 2 bases, with 14 bases remaining between them. This CDR3 contains 15 residues. The CDR3 bases are TGTGCCAGCAGCCCCCAGGACCGAATCACAGATACGCAGTATTTT. This translates into CASSPQDRITDTQYF.

This clonotype was counted many times. This chain joins TRBV5-1 and TRBJ2-5; D gene uncertain. The CDR3 consists of 15 residues. The V end lost 0 bases, the J end lost 4 bases, and 13 bases lay between the germline ends. Germline CDR1 SGHRS, CDR2 YFSETQ. CDR3 in amino acids: CASSLGHEVGETQYF. DNA for the CDR3: TGCGCCAGCAGCTTGGGACACGAAGTCGGAGAGACCCAGTACTTC.

This clonotype has at least ten counts. V and J are TRBV5-1 and TRBJ2-7, with a tentative D call TRBD1 (5 bases). Trimming cost V 4 bases and J 3 bases, with 14 bases left between them. CDR1 and CDR2 (germline): SGHRS, YFSETQ. The CDR3 is made up of 14 amino acids. CDR3 in DNA: TGCGCCAGCAGCCTCCAGGGTCCACTCTACGAGCAGTACTTC. Encoded protein: CASSLQGPLYEQYF. The full variable domain, with the rest looked up from reference TRBV5-1 and TRBJ2-7, is KAGVTQTPRYLIKTRGQQVTLSCSPISGHRSVSWYQQTPGQGLQFLFEYFSETQRNKGNFPGRFSGRQFSNSRSEMNVSTLELGDSALYLCASSLQGPLYEQYFGPGTRLTVT.

This clonotype was detected ten times or more. At one end, the junction sequence differs from germline, possibly due to a read error. The V call is TRBV5-1, the J call TRBJ2-7, with D unresolved. The germline V gene encodes CDR1 SGHRS and CDR2 YFSETQ. The CDR3 has 14 amino acids. The CDR3 loop is CASSRAGSSYEQYF. In DNA, the CDR3 is TGTGCCAGCAGCCGGGCAGGAAGTTCCTACGAGCAGTACTTC.

This clonotype showed up just a few times. This chain joins TRBV20-1 and TRBJ2-2, with TRBD1 matching 9 bases. Germline assignment: CDR1 DFQATT and CDR2 SNEGSKA (reference sequence). The CDR3 is 13 amino acids. V gave up 6 bases and J gave up 4 bases; unmatched junction bases: 3. For the CDR3, the DNA is TGCAGTGCCAGACAGGGGGGCACCGGGGAGCTGTTTTTT. It codes for CSARQGGTGELFF.

This clonotype was picked up a small number of times. The chain has TRBV18 and TRBJ2-7, with 11 bases lining up with TRBD2. The CDR3 has 15 amino acids. In germline, CDR1 is KGHSH, CDR2 LQKENI. The V segment lost 2 bases and the J segment 7 bases; nucleotides outside the gene matches: 7. The CDR3 bases are TGTGCCAGCTCACCATTGACTAGCGGGACTCGGGAGCAGTACTTC. Its protein product is CASSPLTSGTREQYF. Full variable domain (outside the CDR3, taken from reference TRBV18 and TRBJ2-7): NAGVMQNPRHLVRRRGQEARLRCSPMKGHSHVYWYRQLPEEGLKFMVYLQKENIIDESGMPKERFSAEFPKEGPSILRIQQVVRGDSAAYFCASSPLTSGTREQYFGPGTRLTVT.